The rows below give T cell receptor beta chains drawn from one sample of a study of patients and donors after allogeneic stem cell transplantation. Using its own MiXCR run on the RT-PCR reads, TCRdb lists one record per CDR3 protein. This sample has about a million distinct CDR3 sequences; roughly 18% occur once, and the top ten carry 5% to 6.5%. Sequences were obtained from blood, either unsorted or a sorted T cell fraction (not recorded which). The receptors shown here come from a human donor who was either an allogeneic HSCT recipient or a stem cell or donor lymphocyte infusion donor (not recorded which). It is not recorded whose cells these are; they may come from a transplant donor. Each CDR3 is given with its conserved first and last residue. A D gene is named only where the DNA matches it firmly. Only some rows state a clone size, as once, few, many or a class for expanded clones.

TRBD1 - TRBJ1-1 TRBV20-1 CSARVRKGWDRGPTEAFF TGCAGTGCTAGAGTACGTAAGGGGTGGGACAGGGGACCCACTGAAGCTTTCTTT
TRBD1 - TRBJ1-1 TRBV24-1 CATSTGAITEAFF TGTGCCACCTCGACAGGGGCGATCACTGAAGCTTTCTTT
- - TRBJ2-5 TRBV2 CASMGRGEETQYF TGTGCCAGCATGGGAAGAGGAGAGGAGACCCAGTACTTC
- few TRBJ2-1 TRBV7-2 CASSFTGRIGGEQFF TGTGCCAGCAGCTTTACAGGGAGAATCGGCGGTGAGCAGTTCTTC
- many TRBJ2-1 TRBV6-2/TRBV6-3 CASSYGADQQFF TGTGCCAGCAGTTACGGGGCTGACCAGCAGTTCTTC
- few TRBJ1-1 TRBV7-9 CASSYARGRGNTEAFF TGTGCCAGCAGCTATGCGCGGGGGAGGGGGAACACTGAAGCTTTCTTT
TRBD1 once TRBJ2-5 TRBV15 CATSRDLPDRGSEETQYF TGTGCCACCAGCAGAGATCTCCCGGACAGGGGCTCGGAGGAGACCCAGTACTTC
TRBD1 - TRBJ2-2 TRBV24-1 CATSWDRGSKNTGELFF TGTGCCACCAGTTGGGACAGGGGATCGAAGAACACCGGGGAGCTGTTTTTT
- - TRBJ2-1 TRBV6-4 CASSESTRGSSYNEQFF TGTGCCAGCAGTGAATCTACCCGGGGGAGCTCCTACAATGAGCAGTTCTTC
- - TRBJ2-1 TRBV10-2 CASSESVQRDEQFF TGCGCCAGCAGTGAGTCGGTCCAGCGGGATGAGCAGTTCTTC
- few TRBJ1-3 TRBV30 CAWSEGVFGNTIYF TGTGCCTGGAGTGAAGGCGTTTTTGGAAACACCATATATTTT
TRBD1 - TRBJ1-1 TRBV5-1 CASSLETGKNTEAFF TGCGCCAGCAGCTTGGAGACAGGGAAGAACACTGAAGCTTTCTTT
- - TRBJ1-5 TRBV21-1 CASSNRRTGGRLANQPQHF TGTGCCAGCAGCAATCGTCGGACAGGGGGACGACTAGCAAATCAGCCCCAGCATTTT
TRBD1 - TRBJ2-7 TRBV15 CATTRDRGFEQYF TGTGCCACCACACGGGACAGGGGGTTCGAGCAGTACTTC